What follows are 6 T cell receptor beta chains derived from one specimen sequenced in a study of neurological immune-mediated disorders. Using its own MiXCR run on the 5' RACE reads, TCRdb lists one record per CDR3 protein. Counted here are tens of thousands of distinct CDR3 sequences, about 4% occurring once; the ten biggest clones make up about 2.6%. Specimen: PBMCs. These receptors all stem from a man aged 50 to 60 with multiple sclerosis.

This clonotype was counted at least ten times. V usage is TRBV6-5 and J usage is TRBJ1-1, with D uncertain. V lost 0 bases and J 5 bases, leaving 10 bases between the germline ends. Looked up from germline, CDR1 is MNHEY and CDR2 is SVGAGI. CDR3 size: 14 residues. The CDR3 loop is CASSYSVDGTEAFF. For the CDR3, the DNA is TGTGCCAGCAGTTACTCCGTGGACGGGACTGAAGCTTTCTTT.

This chain uses TRBV20-1 with TRBJ2-3; 7 bases map to TRBD1. Per germline, CDR1 DFQATT and CDR2 SNEGSKA (reference sequence). This CDR3 is 14 amino acids long. The V gene end was trimmed by 6 bases and the J gene end by 1 base; junction bases not matched to a gene: 7. CDR3 bases: TGCAGTGCAAGACAGGGAATCGGCACAGATACGCAGTATTTT. Its protein is CSARQGIGTDTQYF.

This clonotype showed up many times. The CDR3: CSAIPDNNQETQYF. The CDR3 nucleotides read TGCAGTGCAATTCCGGACAACAACCAAGAGACCCAGTACTTC. V gene TRBV20-1 combines with J gene TRBJ2-5, with D possibly TRBD1 on 5 matching bases. Germline V gene lookup returns CDR1 DFQATT and CDR2 SNEGSKA (reference sequence). Trimming left V 6 bases short and J 0 bases short, with 14 bases between. The CDR3 length is 14 residues.

In this sample, this clonotype turned up many times. The V gene is TRBV28, the J gene TRBJ2-7; D might be TRBD1 or TRBD2, each matching 5 bases. This CDR3 has 13 amino acids. Trimming stripped 3 bases from V and 6 bases from J, with 12 bases between. Germline CDR1 MDHEN, CDR2 SYDVKM. In DNA form, the CDR3 reads TGTGCCAGCAGTTTCCTGCTTGGGGGCGAGCAGTACGTC. This encodes CASSFLLGGEQYV.

This clonotype was observed at least ten times. This chain joins TRBV5-1 and TRBJ2-3, with 15 bases matching TRBD2. The CDR3 loop spans 21 amino acids. Germline V lookup: CDR1 SGHRS, CDR2 YFSETQ. With 4 bases clipped from V and 0 bases from J, the junction kept 15 bases outside the gene matches. CDR3 sequence (DNA): TGCGCCAGCAGCCGGACTAGCGGGGGGGCCGGGATCCAATCTAGCACAGATACGCAGTATTTT. Protein sequence: CASSRTSGGAGIQSSTDTQYF.

As concerns this clonotype: One base away lies a much larger clone, so this may be a sequencing read error. The rearrangement uses TRBV7-2 and TRBJ2-3, with D perhaps TRBD1 (5 bases). The CDR3 contains 12 residues. From germline, CDR1 is SGHTA and CDR2 FQGNSA. The CDR3 coding sequence is TGTGCCAGCGGCTTCAGGGCAGATACGCAGTATTTT. Translation gives CASGFRADTQYF.